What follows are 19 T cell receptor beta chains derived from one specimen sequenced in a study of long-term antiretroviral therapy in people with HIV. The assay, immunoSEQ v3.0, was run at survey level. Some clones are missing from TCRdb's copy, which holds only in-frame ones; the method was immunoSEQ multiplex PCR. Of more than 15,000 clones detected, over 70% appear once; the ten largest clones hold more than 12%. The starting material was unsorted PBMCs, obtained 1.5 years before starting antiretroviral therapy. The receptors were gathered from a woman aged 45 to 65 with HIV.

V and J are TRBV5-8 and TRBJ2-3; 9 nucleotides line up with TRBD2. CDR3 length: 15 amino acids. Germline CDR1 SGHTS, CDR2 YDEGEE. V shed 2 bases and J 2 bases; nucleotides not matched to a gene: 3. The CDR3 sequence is CASSFSGGFTDTQYF. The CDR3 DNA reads TGTGCCAGCAGCTTCAGCGGGGGGTTCACAGATACGCAGTATTTT.

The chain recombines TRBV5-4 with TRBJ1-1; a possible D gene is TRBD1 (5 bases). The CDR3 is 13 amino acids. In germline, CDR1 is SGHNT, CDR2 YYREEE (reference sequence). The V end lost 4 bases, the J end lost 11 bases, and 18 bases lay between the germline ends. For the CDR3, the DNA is TGTGCCAGCAGCCCTGGAGAAGGCGAGGGGGCTTTCTTT. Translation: CASSPGEGEGAFF.

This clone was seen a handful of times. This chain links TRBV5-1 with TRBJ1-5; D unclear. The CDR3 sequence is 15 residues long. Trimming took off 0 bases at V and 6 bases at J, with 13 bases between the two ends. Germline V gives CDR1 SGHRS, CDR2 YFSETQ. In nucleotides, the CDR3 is TGCGCCAGCAGCTTGGAGGCTTCGGGCGGTCAGCCCCAGCATTTT. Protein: CASSLEASGGQPQHF.

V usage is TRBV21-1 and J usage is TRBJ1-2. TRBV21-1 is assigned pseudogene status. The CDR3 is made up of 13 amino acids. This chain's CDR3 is CASSTRGVPRGTF. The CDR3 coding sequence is TGTGCCAGCAGCACCCGAGGGGTCCCCCGCGGAACCTTC.

The CDR3 DNA reads TGTGCCAGCAACCCCGGGACCTGGAACAATGAGCAGTTCTTC. Translated, it gives CASNPGTWNNEQFF. This rearrangement joins TRBV7-9 to TRBJ2-1; D may be TRBD1 or TRBD2 (5 bases each). The CDR3 is 14 residues long. V was trimmed by 7 bases and J by 5 bases, leaving 15 bases between them. Germline assignment: CDR1 SEHNR and CDR2 FQNEAQ (reference sequence). Full variable domain (missing parts from reference TRBV7-9 and TRBJ2-1): DTGVSQNPRHKITKRGQNVTFRCDPISEHNRLYWYRQTLGQGPEFLTYFQNEAQLEKSRLLSDRFSAERPKGSFSTLEIQRTEQGDSAMYLCASNPGTWNNEQFFGPGTRLTVL.

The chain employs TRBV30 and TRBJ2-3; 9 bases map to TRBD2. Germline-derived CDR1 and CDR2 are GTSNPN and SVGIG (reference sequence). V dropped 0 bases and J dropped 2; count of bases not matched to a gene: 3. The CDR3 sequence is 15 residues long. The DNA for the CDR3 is TGTGCCTGGAGTGTAGAGCGGGGGGTCACAGATACGCAGTATTTT. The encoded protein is CAWSVERGVTDTQYF. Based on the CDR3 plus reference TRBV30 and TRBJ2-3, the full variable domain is SQTIHQWPATLVQPVGSPLSLECTVEGTSNPNLYWYRQAAGRGLQLLFYSVGIGQISSEVPQNLSASRPQDRQFILSSKKLLLSDSGFYLCAWSVERGVTDTQYFGPGTRLTVL.

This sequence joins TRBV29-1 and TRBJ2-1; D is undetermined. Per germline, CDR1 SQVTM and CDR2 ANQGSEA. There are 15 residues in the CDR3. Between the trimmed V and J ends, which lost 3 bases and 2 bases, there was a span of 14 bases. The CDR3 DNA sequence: TGCAGCGTTGATGGTTACGCAAGTCCCTACAATGAGCAGTTCTTC. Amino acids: CSVDGYASPYNEQFF.

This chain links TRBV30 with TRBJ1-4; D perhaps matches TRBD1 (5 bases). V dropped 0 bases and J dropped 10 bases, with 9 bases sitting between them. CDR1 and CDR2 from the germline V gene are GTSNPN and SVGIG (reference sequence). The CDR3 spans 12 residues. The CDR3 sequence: CAWSVTAGKLFF. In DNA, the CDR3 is TGTGCCTGGAGTGTGACAGCTGGAAAACTGTTTTTT.

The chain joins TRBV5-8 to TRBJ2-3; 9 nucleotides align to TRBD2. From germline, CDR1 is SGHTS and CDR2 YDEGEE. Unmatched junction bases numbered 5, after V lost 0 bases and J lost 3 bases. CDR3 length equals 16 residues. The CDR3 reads CASSLGSGGHTDTQYF. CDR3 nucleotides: TGTGCCAGCAGCTTGGGGAGCGGGGGGCATACAGATACGCAGTATTTT. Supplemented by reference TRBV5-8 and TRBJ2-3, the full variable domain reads EAGVTQSPTHLIKTRGQQATLRCSPISGHTSVYWYQQALGLGLQFLLWYDEGEERNRGNFPPRFSGRQFPNYSSELNVNALELEDSALYLCASSLGSGGHTDTQYFGPGTRLTVL.

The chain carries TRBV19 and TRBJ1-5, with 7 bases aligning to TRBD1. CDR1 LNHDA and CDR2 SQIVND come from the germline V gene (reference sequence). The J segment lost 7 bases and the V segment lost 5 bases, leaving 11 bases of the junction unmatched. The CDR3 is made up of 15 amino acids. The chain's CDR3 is CASSPQVGGWQPQHF. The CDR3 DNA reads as TGTGCCAGTAGTCCCCAGGTAGGGGGCTGGCAGCCCCAGCATTTT.

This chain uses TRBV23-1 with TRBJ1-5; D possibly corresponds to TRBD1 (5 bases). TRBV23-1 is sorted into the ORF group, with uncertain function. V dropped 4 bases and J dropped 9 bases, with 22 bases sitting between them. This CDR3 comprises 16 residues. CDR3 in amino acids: CASSLAGPGCVRPQHF. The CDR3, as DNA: TGCGCCAGCAGTCTTGCGGGACCAGGGTGCGTAAGGCCCCAGCATTTT.

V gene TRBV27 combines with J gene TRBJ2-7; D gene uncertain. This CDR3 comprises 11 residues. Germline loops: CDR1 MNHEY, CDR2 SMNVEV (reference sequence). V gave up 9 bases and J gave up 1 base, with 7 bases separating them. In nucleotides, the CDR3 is TGTGCCAGTTTCGGATCCTACGAGCAGTACTTC. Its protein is CASFGSYEQYF.

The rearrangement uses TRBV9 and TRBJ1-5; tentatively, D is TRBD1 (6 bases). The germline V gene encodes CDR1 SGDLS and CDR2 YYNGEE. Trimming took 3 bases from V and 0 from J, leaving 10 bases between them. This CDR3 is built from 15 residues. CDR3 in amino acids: CASSAQGYSNQPQHF. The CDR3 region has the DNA TGTGCCAGCAGCGCGCAGGGGTATAGCAATCAGCCCCAGCATTTT.

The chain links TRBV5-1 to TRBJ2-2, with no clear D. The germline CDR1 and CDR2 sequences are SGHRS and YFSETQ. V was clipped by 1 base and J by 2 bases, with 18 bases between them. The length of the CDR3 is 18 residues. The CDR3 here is CASSLRSPTSLNTGELFF. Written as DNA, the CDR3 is TGCGCCAGCAGCTTGAGATCCCCCACAAGCCTAAACACCGGGGAGCTGTTTTTT.

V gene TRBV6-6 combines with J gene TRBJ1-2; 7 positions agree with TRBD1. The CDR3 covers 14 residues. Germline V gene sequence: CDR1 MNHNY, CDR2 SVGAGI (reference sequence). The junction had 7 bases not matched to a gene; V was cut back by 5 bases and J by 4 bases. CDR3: CASSTGQSLYGYTF. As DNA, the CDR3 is TGTGCCAGCAGTACGGGACAGTCCCTCTATGGCTACACCTTC.

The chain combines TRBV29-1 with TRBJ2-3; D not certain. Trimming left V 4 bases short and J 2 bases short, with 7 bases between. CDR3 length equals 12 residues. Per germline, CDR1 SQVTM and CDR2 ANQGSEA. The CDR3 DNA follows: TGCAGCGTTGCCAGCTCCACAGATACGCAGTATTTT. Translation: CSVASSTDTQYF.

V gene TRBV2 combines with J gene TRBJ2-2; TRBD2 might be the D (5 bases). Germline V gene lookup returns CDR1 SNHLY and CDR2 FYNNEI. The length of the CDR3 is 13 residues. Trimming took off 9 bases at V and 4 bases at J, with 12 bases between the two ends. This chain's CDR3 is CASGGGSTGELFF. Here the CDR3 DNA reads TGTGCCAGTGGAGGAGGTAGCACCGGGGAGCTGTTTTTT.

CDR3 loop: CASRRDLAYEQYV. Written as DNA, the CDR3 is TGTGCCAGCAGGAGGGACCTAGCCTACGAGCAGTACGTC. The chain recombines TRBV5-5 with TRBJ2-7, with D perhaps given as TRBD1 or TRBD2 (5 bases each). Deletions cut 5 bases from V and 2 bases from J, with 11 bases between. Looked up from germline, CDR1 is SGHKS and CDR2 is YYEKEE (reference sequence). This CDR3 spans 13 amino acids.

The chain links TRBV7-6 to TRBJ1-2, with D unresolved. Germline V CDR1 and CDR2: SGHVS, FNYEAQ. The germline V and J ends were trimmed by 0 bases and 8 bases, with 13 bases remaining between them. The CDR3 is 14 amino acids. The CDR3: CASSLAPDAVGYTF. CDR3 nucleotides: TGTGCCAGCAGCTTAGCGCCGGACGCAGTCGGCTACACCTTC.